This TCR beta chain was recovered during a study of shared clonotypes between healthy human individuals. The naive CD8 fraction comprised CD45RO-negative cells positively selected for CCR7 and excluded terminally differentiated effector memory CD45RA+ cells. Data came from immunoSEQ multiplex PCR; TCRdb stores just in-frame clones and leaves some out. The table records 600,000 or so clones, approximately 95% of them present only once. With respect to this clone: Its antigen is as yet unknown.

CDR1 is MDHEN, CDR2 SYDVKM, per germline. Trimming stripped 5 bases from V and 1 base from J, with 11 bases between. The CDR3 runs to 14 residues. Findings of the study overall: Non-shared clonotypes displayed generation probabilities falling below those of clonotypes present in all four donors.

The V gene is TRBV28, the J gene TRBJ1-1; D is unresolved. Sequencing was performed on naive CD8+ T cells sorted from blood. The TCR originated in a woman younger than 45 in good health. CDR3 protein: CASSGGHWNTEAFF. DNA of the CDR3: TGTGCCAGCAGTGGCGGGCATTGGAACACTGAAGCTTTCTTT.